The clone carrying this T cell receptor beta chain was observed once. The data stem from a study of blood T cell repertoires in COVID-19. Background on the study: Donors in the United States, Italy and Spain gave samples during acute or convalescent COVID-19. Nucleic acid was either cDNA or gDNA, and it came from T cells, B-cell-depleted T cells, or PBMCs.

Per the authors' pipeline: Amplification from reference gene primers served as the basis for estimated nucleated cell counts. Produced via immunoSEQ multiplex PCR; TCRdb's table is partial and in-frame only. V and J calls and clone size are as listed in that table; D and trimming were resolved from the DNA. In the table there are 150,000 to 180,000 clones, roughly 80% of which are singletons. Trimming pared 0 bases from V and 5 bases from J, leaving 20 bases between. Per the germline V gene, CDR1 is LGHNA and CDR2 is YNFKEQ. CDR3 length: 18 amino acids. The sequence came from an elderly man with acute or convalescent COVID-19. The material sequenced was peripheral blood. This chain uses TRBV4-2 with TRBJ1-5; weak D call: TRBD1 (5 bases). The CDR3 region has the DNA TGTGCCAGCAGCCAAGATCTCTACGCGGCAGGGCGAGATCAGCCCCAGCATTTT. It codes for CASSQDLYAAGRDQPQHF.